This T cell receptor (beta chain) comes out of a study of neurological immune-mediated disorders. Study-level results: Healthy controls had more TCR clonal expansion than multiple sclerosis, which showed the least, whereas HTLV-1-associated myelopathy showed the most.

TCRdb reprocessed the 5' RACE reads with MiXCR, giving one entry per CDR3 protein. This sample carries approximately 36,000 distinct CDR3 sequences, around 10% of them seen once, and the ten largest clones take 3% to 4.5%. Time point defined: technical triplicate 1. This clonotype was recorded many times. Its antigen is unidentified. This CDR3 spans 14 amino acids. Germline assignment: CDR1 SGDLS and CDR2 YYNGEE. Trimming shortened V by 0 bases and J by 8 bases, and 14 bases separated the two germline ends. Sample: PBMCs. The chain is built from TRBV9 and TRBJ1-1; a possible D gene is TRBD1 (6 bases). The TCR sequence derives from a man in his 60s with HTLV-1-associated myelopathy (HAM/TSP). CDR3 DNA: TGTGCCAGCAGCGTAGAGGGCAGGAGGGGGGAAGCTTTCTTT. Encoded protein: CASSVEGRRGEAFF. Full variable domain (outside the CDR3, taken from reference TRBV9 and TRBJ1-1): DSGVTQTPKHLITATGQRVTLRCSPRSGDLSVYWYQQSLDQGLQFLIQYYNGEERAKGNILERFSAQQFPDLHSELNLSSLELGDSALYFCASSVEGRRGEAFFGQGTRLTVV.